This TCR beta chain comes out of a study of T cells in Graves' hyperthyroidism and ophthalmopathy. The investigators amplified TCR beta CDR3 regions from RNA transcripts. During a first-round RT-PCR of the TCR CDR3, the HTBI primer set was used. A single record per CDR3 protein comes from TCRdb applying MiXCR to the multiplex PCR reads. The sample lists some 440,000 distinct CDR3 sequences; approximately 15% were seen once. The CDR3 is 15 amino acids. CDR1 and CDR2 (germline): KGHDR, SFDVKD. With 4 bases clipped from V and 5 bases from J, the junction kept 8 bases outside the gene matches. This receptor was identified in a woman aged 18-35 years with Graves' hyperthyroidism. The sample taken for sequencing was blood. The rearrangement uses TRBV24-1 and TRBJ2-5; TRBD1 aligns across 8 bases. The DNA of the CDR3 is TGTGCCACCAGTGAAACGGACAGGGAACAGGAGACCCAGTACTTC. It specifies CATSETDREQETQYF.